A single sample is the source of the 13 T cell receptor beta chains below, sequenced in a study of CD8 T cells in ankylosing spondylitis. A single record per CDR3 protein comes from TCRdb applying MiXCR to the 5' RACE reads. Of about 340,000 distinct CDR3 sequences listed, about 15% are singletons. The sample was blood, either unsorted or a sorted T cell fraction (not recorded which). All receptors come from a male donor with ankylosing spondylitis or in good health (not recorded which).

This clonotype showed up just a few times. The rearrangement links TRBV5-6 to TRBJ1-1; 9 nucleotides match TRBD1. From germline, CDR1 is SGHDT and CDR2 YYEEEE. With V trimmed by 1 base and J by 0 bases, 10 bases remained unmatched. The CDR3 covers 18 residues. In nucleotides, the CDR3 is TGTGCCAGCAGCTTGAGATACGGGACAGGGACGATGAACACTGAAGCTTTCTTT. Encoded protein: CASSLRYGTGTMNTEAFF.

The chain carries TRBV5-1 and TRBJ2-7; the D gene is possibly TRBD1 (6 bases). CDR3 size: 15 residues. The V gene lost 0 bases and the J gene lost 2 bases, with 12 bases spanning the gap. Per the germline V gene, CDR1 is SGHRS and CDR2 is YFSETQ. The CDR3 loop reads CASSLGGHLTYEQYF. CDR3 nucleotide sequence: TGCGCCAGCAGCTTGGGGGGACACCTAACCTACGAGCAGTACTTC.

This clonotype was observed a handful of times. The chain couples TRBV20-1 to TRBJ2-3, with D perhaps given as TRBD1 or TRBD2 (5 bases each). The CDR3 consists of 13 residues. Germline V CDR1 and CDR2: DFQATT, SNEGSKA (reference sequence). Between the trimmed V and J ends, which lost 3 bases and 2 bases, there was a span of 9 bases. The DNA of the CDR3 is TGCAGTGCTAGTGAGGGGACCACAGATACGCAGTATTTT. This codes for CSASEGTTDTQYF.

This clonotype showed up just a few times. This chain connects TRBV6-1 to TRBJ1-1; weak D call: TRBD1 (5 bases). The CDR3 runs to 13 residues. With 1 base removed from V and 10 bases from J, the gap between germline ends came to 13 bases. Germline V gives CDR1 MNHNS, CDR2 SASEGT. CDR3 residues: CASSEGLRGSAFF. The CDR3 DNA follows: TGTGCCAGCAGTGAAGGGCTGAGGGGTTCAGCTTTCTTT.

In its sample, this clonotype was seen many times. The chain carries TRBV5-1 and TRBJ2-5; 12 bases fit TRBD2. This CDR3 region has 15 residues. Per germline, CDR1 SGHRS and CDR2 YFSETQ. V lost 3 bases and J lost 1; bases outside the gene matches: 1. CDR3 region: CASSSLAGGQETQYF. Written as DNA, the CDR3 is TGCGCCAGCAGCTCACTAGCGGGGGGCCAAGAGACCCAGTACTTC.

This chain uses TRBV30 with TRBJ2-2; tentatively, D is TRBD1 (6 bases). Germline V lookup: CDR1 GTSNPN, CDR2 SVGIG (reference sequence). The CDR3 totals 14 residues. Trimming took off 5 bases at V and 5 bases at J, with 15 bases between the two ends. In DNA, the CDR3 is TGTGCCTGGTCGAAGACAGGCGGTACCGGGGAGCTGTTTTTT. It translates to CAWSKTGGTGELFF.

The V gene is TRBV11-1, the J gene TRBJ2-1; D gene unclear. Germline-derived CDR1 and CDR2 are SGHAT and FQDESV (reference sequence). The CDR3 loop spans 15 amino acids. The V end was cut by 5 bases, the J end by 0 bases, with 11 bases between. The chain's CDR3 is CASSPDGGSYNEQFF. In nucleotides, the CDR3 is TGTGCCAGCAGCCCTGATGGCGGCTCCTACAATGAGCAGTTCTTC.

This chain joins TRBV10-1 and TRBJ2-3; D not certain. V shed 3 bases and J shed 2 bases, with 9 bases lying between them. The germline V gene has CDR1 WNHNN and CDR2 SYGVQD (reference sequence). The CDR3 runs 14 residues. The CDR3 DNA reads TGCGCCAGCAGTGACAGCTTCCTCACAGATACGCAGTATTTT. This encodes CASSDSFLTDTQYF.

Notes on this clonotype: One end of the junction varies from germline; a read error may be responsible. The rearrangement joins TRBV4-1 to TRBJ1-1; D gene ambiguous. This CDR3 has 17 amino acids. Germline CDR1 is MGHRA and CDR2 is YSYEKL. The CDR3 here is CASSQEGVRQMNTEAFF. The CDR3 nucleotides read TGCGCCAGCAGTCAAGAGGGAGTGAGACAAATGAACACTGAAGCTTTCTTT.

The gene calls are TRBV20-1 and TRBJ2-7, with D uncertain. V was clipped by 3 bases and J by 2 bases, with 8 bases between them. From germline, CDR1 is DFQATT and CDR2 SNEGSKA (reference sequence). This CDR3 spans 12 amino acids. CDR3 region: CSARPNPYEQYF. CDR3 bases: TGCAGTGCTAGGCCGAATCCCTACGAGCAGTACTTC.

This chain connects TRBV24-1 to TRBJ2-3, with 9 bases identical to TRBD2. Germline V gene lookup returns CDR1 KGHDR and CDR2 SFDVKD. Trimming took 9 bases from V and 2 from J; bases not matched to a gene: 5. CDR3 size: 14 residues. The CDR3 sequence is CATSSGINTDTQYF. CDR3 DNA sequence: TGTGCCACCTCTAGCGGGATAAACACAGATACGCAGTATTTT.

This clonotype has a count of ten or more. The J gene is TRBJ2-4, the V gene TRBV5-6; 7 bases are a match to TRBD1. With 0 bases clipped from V and 7 bases from J, the junction kept 4 bases outside the gene matches. Germline values: CDR1 SGHDT, CDR2 YYEEEE. The CDR3 covers 14 residues. CDR3 region: CASSLEGTVNIQYF. The CDR3 DNA follows: TGTGCCAGCAGCTTGGAGGGGACAGTTAACATTCAGTACTTC.

The sample holds a few counts of this clonotype. A junction end diverges from the germline sequence, so it may reflect a read error. This sequence joins TRBV18 and TRBJ1-1, with 9 positions matching TRBD1. The CDR3 is 17 residues long. Germline CDR1 and CDR2: KGHSH and LQKENI. CDR3 in amino acids: CASSPLPGQGSNAEAFF. The CDR3 DNA reads TGTGCCAGCTCACCACTCCCGGGACAGGGTTCGAACGCTGAAGCTTTCTTT. The full variable domain, its missing parts supplied by reference TRBV18 and TRBJ1-1, is NAGVMQNPRHLVRRRGQEARLRCSPMKGHSHVYWYRQLPEEGLKFMVYLQKENIIDESGMPKERFSAEFPKEGPSILRIQQVVRGDSAAYFCASSPLPGQGSNAEAFFGQGTRLTVV.